These 4 T cell receptor beta chains came from one sample sequenced in a study of T cells in Graves' hyperthyroidism and ophthalmopathy. Template material for amplifying TCR beta CDR3 regions consisted of RNA transcripts. When the TCR CDR3 underwent first-round RT-PCR, the HTBI primer set was used. TCRdb processed the multiplex PCR reads anew with MiXCR; each CDR3 protein has one entry. This sample carries about 560,000 distinct CDR3 sequences, around 14% of them seen once, and the ten largest clones take 7.3%. Material: blood. The receptors derive from a woman younger than 45 with Graves' hyperthyroidism.

The sample holds a few counts of this clonotype. The chain recombines TRBV6-5 with TRBJ2-5, with D possibly TRBD2 on 7 matching bases. CDR3 length: 15 residues. Looked up from germline, CDR1 is MNHEY and CDR2 is SVGAGI. Trimming left V 8 bases short and J 0 bases short, with 16 bases between. In nucleotides, the CDR3 is TGTGCCAGCCTTAGGGGGGGGTCGCACCAAGAGACCCAGTACTTC. It translates to CASLRGGSHQETQYF.

On this clonotype itself: This clone may be a read error of a much larger clone one base away. The chain recombines TRBV11-1 with TRBJ2-3, with 10 bases that match TRBD2. Germline CDR1 and CDR2: SGHAT and FQDESV (reference sequence). CDR3 length equals 14 residues. V trimming: 6 bases; J trimming: 4 bases; junction bases outside the gene matches: 4. CDR3 region: CASSPSGRPDTQYF. The CDR3 DNA reads as TGTGCCAGCAGTCCTAGCGGGAGACCAGATACGCAGTATTTT.

This clonotype has more than one count but fewer than ten. The rearrangement uses TRBV10-2 and TRBJ1-6; a possible D gene is TRBD1 (5 bases). CDR3 length equals 16 residues. In germline, CDR1 is WSHSY, CDR2 SAAADI. Trimming removed 7 bases from V and 6 bases from J, with 19 bases in between. CDR3 in DNA: TGCGCCAGCACCCGGGGCCTTGACAGAGCTAATTCACCCCTCCACTTT. Translation gives CASTRGLDRANSPLHF.

This chain joins TRBV7-6 and TRBJ2-1, with 11 bases identical to TRBD2. The V gene's germline CDR1 is SGHVS and CDR2 FNYEAQ. The CDR3 runs to 13 residues. Losses at the gene ends were 5 bases for V and 10 bases for J; bases not matched to a gene: 4. CDR3 in DNA: TGTGCCAGCAGCAATAGCGGGAGGGAGGAGCAGTTCTTC. Amino acids: CASSNSGREEQFF.